These 20 T cell receptor beta chains were sequenced from one sample in a study of post-analysis software for immune sequencing data. Broader study findings: Relative to controls, patients had about 5 TRBV segments at higher frequency, with TRBV5-6, TRBV5-1 and TRBV20-1 among these.

Unique molecular identifiers had been added to the TCR beta cDNA libraries. TCRdb reprocessed the PCR reads via MiXCR and lists one record per CDR3 protein. The sample holds hundreds of thousands of distinct CDR3 sequences, approximately 30% seen once. These receptors have no identified antigens. The sample consisted of blood. These receptors originate from a girl between 5 and 17 years old with multiple sclerosis.

This clonotype has more than one count but fewer than ten. The chain has TRBV12-3 or TRBV12-4 and TRBJ1-2; no clear D gene. V dropped 6 bases and J dropped 2 bases, with 10 bases sitting between them. There are 13 residues in the CDR3. The CDR3 spells CASRPSPNYGYTF. CDR3 DNA: TGTGCCAGCAGACCCTCCCCGAACTATGGCTACACCTTC.

The CDR3 DNA reads TGTGCCATCTCGGGGAGGTCCGGGGCCAACGTCCTGACTTTC. Residues: CAISGRSGANVLTF. The rearrangement joins TRBV6-1 to TRBJ2-6, with a possible D match to TRBD2 (6 bases). The CDR3 extends over 14 amino acids. The germline gives CDR1 MNHNS, CDR2 SASEGT. Trimming removed 10 bases at V and 4 bases at J, with 14 bases between.

This clonotype was seen only a few times. V and J are TRBV7-2 and TRBJ2-7; 8 nucleotides agree with TRBD2. Germline V CDR1 and CDR2: SGHTA, FQGNSA. With 11 bases clipped from V and 2 bases from J, the junction kept 8 bases outside the gene matches. This CDR3 contains 13 residues. The CDR3 region is CADKRGGTYEQYF. CDR3 nucleotides: TGTGCCGATAAACGCGGGGGGACCTACGAGCAGTACTTC.

In its sample, this clonotype was seen a few times. The genes are TRBV28 and TRBJ2-7; TRBD1 or TRBD2 may be the D gene (6 bases each). The germline CDR1 and CDR2 sequences are MDHEN and SYDVKM. This CDR3 is 15 amino acids long. The germline V and J ends were trimmed by 2 bases and 4 bases, with 15 bases remaining between them. Here the CDR3 reads CASSLGGGGRYEQYF. The CDR3 region has the DNA TGTGCCAGCAGTTTAGGGGGTGGGGGGCGTTACGAGCAGTACTTC.

With respect to this clonotype: A much larger clonotype is one base distant, so this may be a read error. V and J are TRBV29-1 and TRBJ2-3, with D tentatively TRBD1 (6 bases). V dropped 8 bases and J dropped 4 bases, with 13 bases sitting between them. Germline CDR1 and CDR2: SQVTM and ANQGSEA. The CDR3 is 12 residues long. This CDR3 reads CSWAGVADTQYF. The CDR3 DNA follows: TGCAGCTGGGCAGGGGTGGCAGATACGCAGTATTTT.

A word on this clonotype: One junction end does not reproduce the germline sequence, and a read error may be involved. J is TRBJ2-1 and V is TRBV6-6; TRBD2 agrees at 11 bases. CDR3 size: 13 residues. Germline CDR1 reads MNHNY; CDR2 reads SVGAGI (reference sequence). CDR3 amino acids: CASSWGLADEQLF. CDR3 coding DNA: TGTGCCAGCAGTTGGGGACTAGCGGATGAGCAGCTCTTC.

V usage is TRBV9 and J usage is TRBJ2-1, with D tentatively TRBD1 or TRBD2 (6 bases each). Trimming stripped 0 bases from V and 4 bases from J, with 8 bases between. There are 14 residues in the CDR3. CDR1 SGDLS and CDR2 YYNGEE come from the germline V gene. DNA of the CDR3: TGTGCCAGCAGCGTAGTAGGGGGGTACAATGAGCAGTTCTTC. Its protein product is CASSVVGGYNEQFF.

In this sample, this clonotype turned up a few times. J is TRBJ2-7 and V is TRBV4-3; possible D gene TRBD1, 6 bases. CDR3 length: 16 amino acids. V was cut by 1 base and J by 1 base, with 14 bases left in between. Germline V gene lookup returns CDR1 LGHNA and CDR2 YSLEER. DNA of the CDR3: TGCGCCAGCAGCCAAGGTGTTGGGCAGGGGTCCTACGAGCAGTACTTC. Protein sequence: CASSQGVGQGSYEQYF.

The rearrangement joins TRBV20-1 to TRBJ2-3, with a weak D call TRBD2 (7 bases). This CDR3 is built from 16 residues. Per germline, CDR1 DFQATT and CDR2 SNEGSKA (reference sequence). V was cut by 3 bases and J by 2 bases, with 18 bases left in between. CDR3 in amino acids: CSASRVTGGATDTQYF. CDR3 DNA: TGCAGTGCTAGCCGCGTAACGGGGGGCGCCACAGATACGCAGTATTTT.

The chain couples TRBV19 to TRBJ1-1; 10 bases align to TRBD1. The V segment lost 7 bases and the J segment 1 base; nucleotides outside the gene matches: 3. Germline loops: CDR1 LNHDA, CDR2 SQIVND (reference sequence). This CDR3 is built from 14 residues. The CDR3 loop is CASKGTGENTEAFF. CDR3 bases: TGTGCCAGTAAAGGGACAGGGGAGAACACTGAAGCTTTCTTT.

The CDR3 spells CASAASPIETQYF. The CDR3 bases are TGCGCCAGCGCCGCGTCCCCAATAGAGACCCAGTACTTC. The V call is TRBV5-1, the J call TRBJ2-5; D gene ambiguous. Trimming removed 7 bases from V and 4 bases from J, with 14 bases in between. The CDR3 sequence is 13 residues long. CDR1 is SGHRS, CDR2 YFSETQ, per germline. Combining the CDR3 with reference TRBV5-1 and TRBJ2-5 gives the whole variable domain KAGVTQTPRYLIKTRGQQVTLSCSPISGHRSVSWYQQTPGQGLQFLFEYFSETQRNKGNFPGRFSGRQFSNSRSEMNVSTLELGDSALYLCASAASPIETQYFGPGTRLLVL.

The rearrangement links TRBV27 to TRBJ1-5; TRBD1 matches 8 bases. V was clipped by 5 bases and J by 5 bases; unmatched bases: 8. The germline gives CDR1 MNHEY, CDR2 SMNVEV (reference sequence). CDR3 length: 15 amino acids. CDR3 region: CASSPRGPDDQPQHF. DNA for the CDR3: TGTGCCAGCAGTCCCAGGGGGCCGGATGATCAGCCCCAGCATTTT.

This clonotype turned up a few times. This chain uses TRBV20-1 with TRBJ1-1; 7 bases are a match to TRBD1. The V segment lost 0 bases and the J segment 12 bases; nucleotides outside the gene matches: 13. The CDR3 totals 14 residues. Germline V gives CDR1 DFQATT, CDR2 SNEGSKA (reference sequence). As DNA, the CDR3 is TGCAGTGCTAGAGATCTAGGTGACAGGGCTAGAACTTTCTTT. Translated: CSARDLGDRARTFF.

The gene calls are TRBV7-8 and TRBJ2-7, with 7 bases matching TRBD1. This CDR3 contains 15 residues. V was pared by 0 bases and J by 3 bases, with 5 bases of the junction left unmatched. Germline CDR1 reads SGHVS; CDR2 reads FQNEAQ. The CDR3, as DNA: TGTGCCAGCAGCTTAGCGACAGGGTGGTTCTACGAGCAGTACTTC. This translates into CASSLATGWFYEQYF.

This clonotype has ten or more counts. Here the CDR3 reads CASSQFGGTDEQFF. In nucleotides, the CDR3 is TGCGCCAGCAGCCAATTCGGGGGTACCGATGAGCAGTTCTTC. This chain uses TRBV4-3 with TRBJ2-1; possibly TRBD2 for D (6 bases). Trimming removed 2 bases from V and 8 bases from J, with 13 bases in between. This CDR3 is built from 14 residues. Germline V CDR1 and CDR2: LGHNA, YSLEER.

In its sample, this clonotype was seen once. The chain is built from TRBV2 and TRBJ2-1, with TRBD1 matching 7 bases. Germline lookup yields CDR1 SNHLY and CDR2 FYNNEI. CDR3 length: 13 amino acids. J was trimmed by 5 bases and V by 6 bases; bases with no gene match: 4. The CDR3, as DNA: TGTGCCAGCAGAGACAGGGCGAACAATGAGCAGTTCTTC. Protein product: CASRDRANNEQFF.

The V gene is TRBV20-1, the J gene TRBJ1-2, with a tentative D call TRBD1 (6 bases). Between the trimmed V and J ends, which lost 3 bases and 7 bases, there was a span of 15 bases. Germline V gene data show CDR1 as DFQATT and CDR2 as SNEGSKA (reference sequence). The CDR3 totals 13 residues. In DNA form, the CDR3 reads TGCAGTGCTAGTTTGTTCAGGGGCGGTGGCTACACCTTC. Translating it yields CSASLFRGGGYTF.

As concerns this clonotype: The junction differs from germline at one of its ends, possibly a read error. V and J are TRBV11-2 and TRBJ2-1, with a tentative D call TRBD2 (6 bases). The CDR3 spans 16 residues. The germline V gene has CDR1 SGHAT and CDR2 FQNNGV. Written as DNA, the CDR3 is TGTGTCAGCAGCTTCCGTGGGGCGGGATATCACAATGAGCAGTTCTTC. Translating gives CVSSFRGAGYHNEQFF.

As concerns this clonotype: Just one base apart from a much larger clone, this may be a read error. The chain carries TRBV4-3 and TRBJ2-1; D unclear. The V gene lost 2 bases and the J gene lost 14 bases, with 19 bases spanning the gap. CDR3 length: 14 amino acids. In germline, CDR1 is LGHNA, CDR2 YSLEER. The CDR3 DNA sequence: TGCGCCAGCAGCCAATCGAGTAATCCCGGTTGGGAGTTCTTC. This translates into CASSQSSNPGWEFF.

There are a few counts of this clonotype. V and J are TRBV6-1 and TRBJ2-6; D tentatively reads TRBD1 or TRBD2 (5 bases each). Deletions cut 6 bases from V and 4 bases from J, with 22 bases between. Germline V gene lookup returns CDR1 MNHNS and CDR2 SASEGT. This CDR3 is built from 18 residues. In DNA, the CDR3 is TGTGCCAGCAGGGTCACCGGGACGGGACCTCTCGGGGCCAACGTCCTGACTTTC. Protein sequence: CASRVTGTGPLGANVLTF.